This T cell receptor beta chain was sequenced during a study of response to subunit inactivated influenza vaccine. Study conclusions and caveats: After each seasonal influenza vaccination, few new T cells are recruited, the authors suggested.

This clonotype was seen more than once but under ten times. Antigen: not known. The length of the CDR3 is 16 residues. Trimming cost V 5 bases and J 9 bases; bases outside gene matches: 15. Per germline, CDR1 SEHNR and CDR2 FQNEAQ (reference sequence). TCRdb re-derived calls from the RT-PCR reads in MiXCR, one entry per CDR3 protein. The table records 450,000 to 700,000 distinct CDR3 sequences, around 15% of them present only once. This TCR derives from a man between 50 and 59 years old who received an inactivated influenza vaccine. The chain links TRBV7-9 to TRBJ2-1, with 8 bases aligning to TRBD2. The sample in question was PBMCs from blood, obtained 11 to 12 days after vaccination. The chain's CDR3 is CASSVTGTRYGIEQFF. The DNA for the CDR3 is TGTGCCAGCAGCGTAACCGGGACTAGATATGGGATTGAGCAGTTCTTC.